This T cell receptor beta chain was obtained from a study of T-cell reconstitution after alpha-beta-depleted transplantation in children. Findings and caveats of the study: As was reported, about two months after transplant, alpha-beta T cells came from several hundred expanded graft clones.

Preparation of the TCRbeta library used unique molecular identifiers. TCRdb re-called the PCR reads through MiXCR, storing one row per CDR3 protein. Of approximately 490,000 distinct CDR3 sequences listed, about 10% are singletons. In the case of this clonotype: Its antigen is unknown.

The CDR3 covers 12 residues. V lost 8 bases, J lost 7 bases, and 12 bases lay in between. Germline V CDR1 and CDR2: MNHEY, SVGAGI. The sequenced sample was PBMCs, obtained before TCRalphabeta/CD19-depleted stem cell transplant. This chain joins TRBV6-5 and TRBJ1-5; no clear D gene. This receptor was taken from a child aged 2-15 years with inherited bone marrow failure, due to receive a stem cell transplant. The CDR3 bases are TGTGCCAGCGGCTACCCCGGCCAGCCCCAGCATTTT. Amino acids: CASGYPGQPQHF.